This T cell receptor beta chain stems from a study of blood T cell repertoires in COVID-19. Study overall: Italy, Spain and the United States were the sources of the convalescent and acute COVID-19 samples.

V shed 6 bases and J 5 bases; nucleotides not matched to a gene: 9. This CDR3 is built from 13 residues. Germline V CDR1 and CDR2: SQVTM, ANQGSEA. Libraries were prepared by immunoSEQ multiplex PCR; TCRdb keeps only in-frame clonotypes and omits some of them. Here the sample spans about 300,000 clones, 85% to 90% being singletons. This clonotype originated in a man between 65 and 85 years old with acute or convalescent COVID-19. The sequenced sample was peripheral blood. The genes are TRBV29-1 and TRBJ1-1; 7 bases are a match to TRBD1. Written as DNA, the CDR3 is TGCAGCGTCACAGGGGTGATATGGACTGAAGCTTTCTTT. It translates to CSVTGVIWTEAFF.